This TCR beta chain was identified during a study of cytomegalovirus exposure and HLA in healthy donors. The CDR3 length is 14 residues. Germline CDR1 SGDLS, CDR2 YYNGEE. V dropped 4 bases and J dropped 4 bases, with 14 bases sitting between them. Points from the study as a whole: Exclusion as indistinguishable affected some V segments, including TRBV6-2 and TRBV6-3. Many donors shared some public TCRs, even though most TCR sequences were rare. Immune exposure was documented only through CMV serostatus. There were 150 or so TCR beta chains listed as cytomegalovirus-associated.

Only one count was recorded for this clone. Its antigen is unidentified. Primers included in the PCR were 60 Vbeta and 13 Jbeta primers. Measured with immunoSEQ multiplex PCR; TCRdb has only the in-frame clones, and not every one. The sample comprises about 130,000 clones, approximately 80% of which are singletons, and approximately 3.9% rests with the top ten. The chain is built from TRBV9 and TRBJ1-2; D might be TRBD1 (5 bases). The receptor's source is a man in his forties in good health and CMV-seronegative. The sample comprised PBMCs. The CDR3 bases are TGTGCCAGCAGCCCAGGCCAGGGAGGCTATGGCTACACCTTC. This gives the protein CASSPGQGGYGYTF.